Each of the 22 T cell receptor beta chains below was sequenced from the same sample in a study of radiotherapy plus CTLA-4 blockade in lung cancer. The table came from immunoSEQ multiplex PCR; TCRdb's copy has only in-frame clones and leaves some out. The sample includes 80,000 to 95,000 clones, around 83% of them seen just once. The sequencing here drew on peripheral blood, taken from a patient treated with radiotherapy plus ipilimumab. These receptors originate from a human donor with non-small cell lung cancer who had stable disease on radiotherapy plus ipilimumab.

This rearrangement joins TRBV7-9 to TRBJ2-1; 8 nucleotides match TRBD2. V lost 4 bases and J lost 10; bases outside the gene matches: 18. The CDR3 length is 17 residues. Germline CDR1 SEHNR, CDR2 FQNEAQ (reference sequence). The CDR3 loop is CASSSRPGTSVTGEQFF. The CDR3 nucleotides are TGTGCCAGCAGCTCTCGTCCCGGGACTAGTGTCACGGGGGAGCAGTTCTTC.

This chain joins TRBV5-4 and TRBJ2-1; no definite D call. Germline values: CDR1 SGHNT, CDR2 YYREEE (reference sequence). CDR3 size: 13 residues. V lost 4 bases and J lost 4, with 9 bases in between. The CDR3 coding sequence is TGTGCCAGCAGCGCACGTCAATACAATGAGCAGTTCTTC. Its protein product is CASSARQYNEQFF.

In its sample, this clone was seen a few times. This chain connects TRBV19 to TRBJ1-2; 8 bases fit TRBD1. The CDR3 length is 16 residues. Germline V gives CDR1 LNHDA, CDR2 SQIVND (reference sequence). The V segment lost 6 bases and the J segment 2 bases; nucleotides outside the gene matches: 11. Here the CDR3 DNA reads TGTGCCAGTAGGCGGGACCGAGGACAGGGAAACTATGGCTACACCTTC. This translates into CASRRDRGQGNYGYTF.

The genes are TRBV5-1 and TRBJ1-1; D might be TRBD1 (6 bases). V was trimmed by 3 bases and J by 5 bases, leaving 14 bases between them. The CDR3 consists of 14 residues. Germline CDR1 is SGHRS and CDR2 is YFSETQ. The CDR3 sequence is CASSWSTGRTEAFF. The CDR3 nucleotides are TGCGCCAGCAGCTGGAGTACAGGGCGGACTGAAGCTTTCTTT.

V is TRBV27 and J is TRBJ2-7; 11 nucleotides line up with TRBD2. This CDR3 is built from 16 residues. Germline V lookup: CDR1 MNHEY, CDR2 SMNVEV (reference sequence). J lost 3 bases, V lost 4 bases, and 8 bases had no gene match. CDR3 DNA sequence: TGTGCCAGCAGTTGGAGTAGACTAGCGGGACACTACGAGCAGTACTTC. Translated, it gives CASSWSRLAGHYEQYF.

The table lists this clone with a few counts. The V and J genes are TRBV6-6 and TRBJ2-7, with 11 bases lining up with TRBD2. CDR3 length: 14 amino acids. Germline-derived CDR1 and CDR2 are MNHNY and SVGAGI (reference sequence). V gave up 6 bases and J gave up 7 bases; unmatched junction bases: 8. CDR3 amino acids: CASSATSGGAEQYF. CDR3 coding DNA: TGTGCCAGCAGCGCAACTAGCGGGGGCGCGGAGCAGTACTTC.

V gene TRBV28 combines with J gene TRBJ1-4, with 10 nucleotides matching TRBD1. Germline V gene lookup returns CDR1 MDHEN and CDR2 SYDVKM. This CDR3 has 15 residues. Trimming took 6 bases from V and 8 from J; bases not matched to a gene: 9. This CDR3 reads CASSRPGTGDEKLFF. The CDR3 coding sequence is TGTGCCAGCAGCCGTCCCGGGACAGGGGACGAAAAACTGTTTTTT.

The chain has TRBV9 and TRBJ2-1; no clear D gene. This CDR3 region has 15 residues. Germline-derived CDR1 and CDR2 are SGDLS and YYNGEE. Deletions cut 3 bases from V and 0 bases from J, with 10 bases between. Here the CDR3 reads CASSARSSSYNEQFF. The CDR3 bases are TGTGCCAGCAGCGCCAGGAGTAGCTCCTACAATGAGCAGTTCTTC.

This chain joins TRBV9 and TRBJ1-5; D call uncertain. Germline V gene lookup returns CDR1 SGDLS and CDR2 YYNGEE. Trimming shortened V by 3 bases and J by 1 base, and 11 bases separated the two germline ends. The CDR3 loop spans 15 amino acids. CDR3 amino acids: CASSGFGNSNQPQHF. The CDR3 DNA sequence: TGTGCCAGCAGCGGATTCGGGAACAGCAATCAGCCCCAGCATTTT.

The chain joins TRBV21-1 to TRBJ2-7; no check of the table's D call, TRBD2, against the DNA was made. TRBV21-1 is given as a pseudogene. The CDR3 sequence is 17 residues long. CDR3 protein: CASDGIGLAGGAYEQYF. Written as DNA, the CDR3 is TGTGCCAGCGACGGAATTGGACTAGCGGGGGGTGCCTACGAGCAGTACTTC.

A word on this clone: One end of the junction varies from germline; a read error may be responsible. The same CDR3 also results from other DNA sequences found in this sample. The rearrangement uses TRBV13 and TRBJ1-2; perhaps TRBD1 as D (6 bases). CDR3 length: 15 amino acids. The germline gives CDR1 PRHDT, CDR2 FYEKMQ (reference sequence). The CDR3 bases are TGTGCCAGCAGCTTAGGGGCAGGGGCTTTCTATGGCTACACCTTT. Translating gives CASSLGAGAFYGYTF.

The chain couples TRBV14 to TRBJ1-2; D not certain. CDR3 length: 13 amino acids. CDR1 and CDR2 (germline): SGHDN, FVKESK. Trimming stripped 0 bases from V and 5 bases from J, with 7 bases between. The CDR3 DNA reads as TGTGCCAGCAGCCAAGAAAGGTTATATGGCTACACCTTC. It yields the protein CASSQERLYGYTF. Looking up the rest from reference TRBV14 and TRBJ1-2 gives the full variable domain: EAGVTQFPSHSVIEKGQTVTLRCDPISGHDNLYWYRRVMGKEIKFLLHFVKESKQDESGMPNNRFLAERTGGTYSTLKVQPAELEDSGVYFCASSQERLYGYTFGSGTRLTVV.

J is TRBJ1-6 and V is TRBV27, with 8 bases that match TRBD1. Losses at the gene ends were 6 bases for V and 7 bases for J; bases not matched to a gene: 11. Germline CDR1 and CDR2: MNHEY and SMNVEV (reference sequence). This CDR3 comprises 16 residues. The CDR3 reads CASRILDRGKNSPLHF. As DNA, the CDR3 is TGTGCCAGCAGAATCCTCGACAGGGGCAAGAATTCACCCCTCCACTTT.

The chain recombines TRBV6-5 with TRBJ2-2, with D unresolved. Per germline, CDR1 MNHEY and CDR2 SVGAGI. Between the trimmed V and J ends, which lost 0 bases and 2 bases, there was a span of 10 bases. The CDR3 sequence is 16 residues long. The CDR3 loop reads CASSYSTEYNTGELFF. The CDR3 bases are TGTGCCAGCAGTTACTCAACAGAATACAACACCGGGGAGCTGTTTTTT.

The chain links TRBV11-3 to TRBJ2-7, with a possible D match to TRBD1 (6 bases). Germline assignment: CDR1 SGHNT and CDR2 YENEEA. Trimming took off 5 bases at V and 5 bases at J, with 19 bases between the two ends. CDR3 length: 15 residues. CDR3 sequence (DNA): TGTGCCAGCAGCAACTACAGGGCAACGGCCCACGAGCAGTACTTC. This sequence encodes CASSNYRATAHEQYF.

The genes are TRBV6-1 and TRBJ1-1, with TRBD1 identical over 8 bases. CDR1 is MNHNS, CDR2 SASEGT, per germline. V lost 2 bases, J lost 3 bases, and 5 bases stayed unmatched. The CDR3 has 15 residues. The CDR3 region has the DNA TGTGCCAGCAGTGAACCGACAGGGGCGTACACTGAAGCTTTCTTT. Translating it yields CASSEPTGAYTEAFF.

CDR3 residues: CASSPSRDRVNEQFF. In nucleotides, the CDR3 is TGTGCCAGCAGTCCGTCCCGGGACAGGGTCAATGAGCAGTTCTTC. The chain recombines TRBV2 with TRBJ2-1; TRBD1 aligns across 9 bases. CDR3 length equals 15 residues. The V gene's germline CDR1 is SNHLY and CDR2 FYNNEI. V was clipped by 5 bases and J by 6 bases; unmatched bases: 8.

The chain recombines TRBV19 with TRBJ1-2; the match to TRBD1 covers 8 bases. With V trimmed by 5 bases and J by 5 bases, 10 bases remained unmatched. The CDR3 contains 15 residues. Per the germline V gene, CDR1 is LNHDA and CDR2 is SQIVND (reference sequence). In DNA form, the CDR3 reads TGTGCCAGTAGTCCCCGAGCAGGGGGCGGGTATGGCTACACCTTC. It is translated as CASSPRAGGGYGYTF.

The V gene is TRBV5-1, the J gene TRBJ2-2; 8 bases agree with TRBD1. The CDR3 is 17 amino acids. The germline V gene encodes CDR1 SGHRS and CDR2 YFSETQ. Unmatched junction bases numbered 12, after V lost 5 bases and J lost 3 bases. The CDR3 nucleotides read TGCGCCAGCAGTTACTCCGGACAGGGTGGATACACCGGGGAGCTGTTTTTT. Translation gives CASSYSGQGGYTGELFF.

The rearrangement uses TRBV13 and TRBJ2-2; D perhaps matches TRBD1 (7 bases). CDR3 length: 16 amino acids. Trimming took off 2 bases at V and 0 bases at J, with 10 bases between the two ends. Looked up from germline, CDR1 is PRHDT and CDR2 is FYEKMQ (reference sequence). As DNA, the CDR3 is TGTGCCAGCAGCTTAACCAGGGGGGCGAACACCGGGGAGCTGTTTTTT. It codes for CASSLTRGANTGELFF.

The chain combines TRBV6-1 with TRBJ2-1; D possibly corresponds to TRBD2 (5 bases). The CDR3 covers 13 residues. Germline V gives CDR1 MNHNS, CDR2 SASEGT. The V end lost 6 bases, the J end lost 7 bases, and 13 bases lay between the germline ends. The CDR3 is CASSPHGMNEQFF. The CDR3 bases are TGTGCCAGCAGCCCACACGGGATGAATGAGCAGTTCTTC.

The chain carries TRBV7-3 and TRBJ2-1, with 11 bases lining up with TRBD2. Germline trimming cut 0 bases from V and 12 bases from J; bases unmatched to any gene: 10. Germline-derived CDR1 and CDR2 are SGHTA and FQGTGA. The CDR3 extends over 16 amino acids. The CDR3 spells CASSLTPGLAEGGQFF. In nucleotides, the CDR3 is TGTGCCAGCAGCTTAACCCCGGGACTAGCGGAAGGGGGGCAGTTCTTC.